This T cell receptor (beta chain) was identified in a study of cytomegalovirus exposure and HLA in healthy donors. As for the study in general: There were 350 to 400 genotyped donors. Of these, about 80% fell in the genetic ancestry cluster associated with self-reported Caucasian donors.

Trimming at V came to 7 bases and at J to 0 bases, leaving 2 bases not matched to a gene. This CDR3 contains 14 residues. Germline V gene lookup returns CDR1 LNHDA and CDR2 SQIVND (reference sequence). Notes on this clone: Its antigen is undetermined.

A multiplex PCR was run with 60 Vbeta primers and 13 Jbeta primers. The method was immunoSEQ multiplex PCR; TCRdb's version includes in-frame clones alone and lacks a portion of them. The sample contains some 140,000 clones, 75% to 85% of which appear only once. Study outcomes and limitations: The study listed roughly 160 cytomegalovirus-associated TCR beta chains. Donors belonging to an Asian-associated ancestry cluster reportedly showed fewer N-insertions in productive TCRs than the roughly 700-donor mean, according to what a later analysis found. Links to common viral pathogens appeared, in a later analysis, for several of the most significant clusters.

Material: PBMCs. The chain uses TRBV19 and TRBJ1-2; 10 bases are shared with TRBD1. This clonotype was sampled from a woman between 45 and 60 years old in good health and CMV-seropositive. The CDR3 DNA reads TGTGCCAGTACGGACAGGGGGGCTAACTATGGCTACACCTTC. Protein product: CASTDRGANYGYTF.